The T cell receptor beta chain described here comes from a study of graft-versus-host responses after intestinal transplantation (dated by TCRdb to the early 2020s). Some background on the complete study: Recipients received multivisceral, liver-intestinal, or isolated intestinal transplants. Rather than going through the commercial service, samples from three later patients were sequenced in-house on an Illumina MiSeq and processed with MiXCR. Every recipient was given anti-thymocyte globulin induction, followed by 2 to 4 years of maintenance tacrolimus and steroids. To identify alloreactive clones, pre-transplant mixed lymphocyte reaction products were sequenced and compared with unstimulated pre-transplant donor and recipient T cells. A peak of at least 4% donor T cells among recipient peripheral blood mononuclear cells was the definition used for donor T cell macrochimerism. A cohort of about 25 intestinal transplant recipients, including one retransplant, was enrolled, and a few patients lacking pretransplant specimens were excluded. After intestinal transplantation, graft-versus-host and host-versus-graft alloreactive T cell clones in the graft, circulation and bone marrow were tracked using bulk TCR-beta CDR3 sequencing.

To prepare the library, the immunoSEQ multiplex PCR assay was applied. High-throughput TCR-beta CDR3 sequencing of genomic DNA from most patients was performed by Adaptive Biotechnologies. Processing in the source paper ran as follows. Adaptive's ImmunoSEQ software supplied the TCR sequencing data for 18 patients, while MiXCR and VDJtools were used to process a few other patients. CDR3 nucleotide sequences shared by donor and recipient were removed because the origin of these sequences could not be assigned. At least 2-fold expansion over unstimulated cells and a minimum CFSE-low frequency of 0.002% (template counts) or 0.001% (read counts) were required for clones to be classified as alloreactive. Mappable clones were those detected in sequenced pre-transplant spleen, lymph node, or MLR CFSE-low populations of the donor or recipient. The cumulative frequency of alloreactive clones was calculated as a percentage of all sequences, weighted by copy number. TCRdb obtained this table from immuneACCESS and retained in-frame rearrangements with V and J assigned. These tables miss some clones; where compared with another copy, unresolved V genes account for less than half of the shortfall, and the remainder is unexplained. That table supplies the V and J calls and clone size; D and trimming were determined from the DNA. This sample is represented by tens of thousands of clones; 92% of them were singletons. Around 7% of the sample lies in the top ten.

What the study reported, not specific to this receptor: Early after transplant, peak levels of circulating GvH clones were associated with declines in HvG clones. Conclusions were limited by the relatively low number and heterogeneity of intestinal transplant patients. In the allografts of patients with donor T cell macrochimerism, GvH to HvG T cell clonal ratios were high. GvH clones turned up in recipient bone marrow, with some appearing earlier in ileal mucosa or blood, a pattern consistent with an intestinal mucosal origin.

In regard to this clone: Its binding antigen is unknown. The input lacks base qualities; no much larger clone sits a single base away.

Bone marrow was aspirated after transplant from the posterior iliac crest or another site chosen by the physician. CDR1 and CDR2 were assigned from the germline V gene (reference sequence) as MNHEY and SMNVEV. Its CDR3 holds 13 amino acids, cysteine through phenylalanine. Just CDR3 DNA is preserved here, 39 bases in frame from base 1. V drops 0 bases and J drops 8 bases, leaving 10 bases in between. The chain couples TRBV27 to TRBJ1-1; the D gene identity is not certain. The clonotype was recovered from a human patient who received an intestinal transplant, so some T cells may come from the graft donor. The source material was bone marrow, sampled 700 to 850 days after intestinal transplantation. DNA sequence: TGTGCCAGCAGTTTATCCTCCGGGGAGGAAGCTTTCTTT. Its translation reads: CASSLSSGEEAFF.